The sequence of this T cell receptor (beta chain) was determined in a study of control samples from healthy donors and cancer patients. Germline-derived CDR1 and CDR2 are SGHRS and YFSETQ. V lost 0 bases, J lost 7 bases, and 11 bases lay in between. The CDR3 spans 14 residues. This table comes from immunoSEQ multiplex PCR, and its TCRdb copy is limited to in-frame clones, with some not included. The repertoire consists of 100,000 to 150,000 clones, with roughly 89% occurring once and the leading ten covering 4.5% to 7%. V and J are TRBV5-1 and TRBJ2-4, with D unclear. This sequence was found in a man younger than 35 in good health. The sequenced sample consisted of blood. As DNA, the CDR3 is TGCGCCAGCAGCTTGGATATGGGTGGGAACATTCAGTACTTC. As protein: CASSLDMGGNIQYF.